This paragraph covers one T cell receptor beta chain sequence. Its antigen has not been determined. The sample holds no much larger clone one base away, and base qualities are not on file. Collaborating institutions collected whole blood in K2EDTA tubes following their own protocols. For TCRbeta analysis, collaborators shipped samples in one of three forms: frozen whole blood, isolated PBMCs, or DNA extracted from either of those sample types. The data derive from a study of blood T cell repertoires in COVID-19 (dated by TCRdb to 2018 to 2020). Regarding the research as a whole: Collaborator samples came from the United States, Italy and Spain and covered acute and convalescent phases of COVID-19. The material from the prospective study consisted of cDNA or gDNA derived from T cells, B-cell-depleted T cells, or PBMCs. Deeply sampled blood TCRbeta repertoires from subjects exposed to, actively infected with, or recovered from COVID-19 were included in the dataset. The repertoires were made available in a free public database intended to serve as a resource for research on the immune response to SARS-CoV-2. Samples were obtained from the ongoing ImmuneRACE study (first 160 participants) and from 1,000 to 1,500 subjects provided by 6 global collaborators. Sample metadata almost always included a de-identified subject ID, COVID-19 status, age in years and sex. Where available, HLA class I and class II types were taken from metadata supplied by the sample provider and were not determined by assay-based typing.

TCRbeta CDR3 regions were amplified from genomic DNA by means of the immunoSEQ Assay, a bias-controlled multiplex PCR. The study's processing was this. The number of nucleated cells in each sample was estimated by amplification of reference gene primers within the assay. To quantify the absolute abundance of each unique TCRbeta CDR3 rearrangement, sequence reads were collapsed and filtered. For each sample, productive Simpson clonality was calculated as the square root of Simpson's diversity index across productive rearrangements. Here the immuneACCESS table is served through TCRdb, limited to in-frame sequences with V and J called. Missing clones are a known gap in these copies; in checked studies unresolved V genes cover under half, and the rest lacks a known reason. V, J and clone size were drawn from that table, and D and trimming were deduced from the DNA. The sample table records 140,000 to 150,000 clones; more than 75% of these occur just once. 8% to 9% of the sample rests with the top ten.

The investigation overall reported the following: How much clinical and demographic metadata was included differed by source and by participant, and the metadata was provided uncurated.

The CDR3 runs 13 amino acids, cysteine and phenylalanine included. The read is trimmed to its CDR3 DNA, 39 bases read in frame from base 1. For this chain, trimming is 9 bases at the V end and 10 bases at the J end, and the number of junction bases without a gene match is 9. From a lookup of the germline V gene (reference sequence), CDR1 and CDR2 are WNHNN and SYGVQD. The source material was peripheral blood. Rearrangement joined TRBV10-1 to TRBJ2-1; TRBD1 matches 10 bases in the middle. This receptor was identified in a woman aged 50 to 65 with active or convalescent COVID-19. The CDR3 has the sequence CARTGQGFWEQFF. Read as DNA, the sequence is TGCGCCAGAACGGGACAGGGGTTTTGGGAGCAGTTCTTC.